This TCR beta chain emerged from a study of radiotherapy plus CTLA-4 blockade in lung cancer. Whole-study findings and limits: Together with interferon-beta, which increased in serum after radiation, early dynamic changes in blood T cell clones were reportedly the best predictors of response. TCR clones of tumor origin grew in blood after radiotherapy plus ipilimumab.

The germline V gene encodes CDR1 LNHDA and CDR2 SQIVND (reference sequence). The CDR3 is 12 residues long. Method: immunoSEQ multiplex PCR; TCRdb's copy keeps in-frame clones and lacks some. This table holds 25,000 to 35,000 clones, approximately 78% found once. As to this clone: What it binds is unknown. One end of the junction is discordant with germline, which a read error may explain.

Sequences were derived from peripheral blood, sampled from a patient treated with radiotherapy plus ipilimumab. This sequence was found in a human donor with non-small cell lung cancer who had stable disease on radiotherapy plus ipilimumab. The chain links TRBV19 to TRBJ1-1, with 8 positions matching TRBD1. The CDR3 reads CASSMQDREGFF. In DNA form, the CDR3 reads TGTGCCAGTAGTATGCAGGACAGGGAAGGTTTCTTT.